The entry below gives a single T cell receptor beta chain sequence along with its context. Sequencing was performed with immunoSEQ multiplex PCR; in TCRdb, only in-frame clones are kept and a portion is missing. The sample records about 130,000 clones, roughly 92% being singletons. V trimming: 1 base; J trimming: 0 bases; junction bases outside the gene matches: 2. Germline lookup yields CDR1 SEHNR and CDR2 FQNEAQ (reference sequence). The CDR3 covers 16 residues. These data belong to a study of control samples from healthy donors and cancer patients. This clonotype was obtained from a man aged 18 to 35 in good health. The sequencing input was blood. J is TRBJ2-2 and V is TRBV7-9; 7 positions agree with TRBD1. CDR3 DNA sequence: TGTGCCAGCAGCTTAGGGCAGGGGGCGAACACCGGGGAGCTGTTTTTT. It codes for CASSLGQGANTGELFF.